The TCR beta chain described here comes from a study of T cells in Graves' hyperthyroidism and ophthalmopathy. Using RNA transcripts as the source, TCR beta CDR3 regions were amplified. HTBI primers were the set used in a first-round RT-PCR of the TCR CDR3. MiXCR was run by TCRdb on the multiplex PCR reads, yielding one entry per CDR3 protein. The sample has around 420,000 distinct CDR3 sequences; around 14% are singletons. At least ten counts were recorded for this clonotype. CDR3 length: 14 amino acids. V was shortened by 2 bases and J by 9 bases, with 16 bases between the two germline ends. The sequencing input was blood. This receptor was identified in a young woman with Graves' hyperthyroidism. The chain is built from TRBV12-3 or TRBV12-4 and TRBJ2-5; D is unresolved. CDR3 in DNA: TGTGCCAGCAGTTTAAGCCCAGACTTTAATCCCCAGTACTTC. Translation: CASSLSPDFNPQYF.